This TCR beta chain was sequenced in a study of OX40 agonist ivuxolimab in advanced cancers. Study in general: Ivuxolimab was delivered to patients intravenously every 2 weeks at doses spanning 0.01 to 10 mg/kg.

The table came from immunoSEQ multiplex PCR; TCRdb's copy has only in-frame clones and leaves some out. This sample has about 64,000 clones, with 80% found just once. Whole-study findings and limits: Antigen specificity of clonally expanded peripheral T cells was not established. CD8+ T cells (on average) carried more expanded clones than CD4+ T cells.

Only one count was recorded for this clone. Antigen: not known. At baseline, cycle 4 day 1, and cycle 7 day 1, blood was sampled. The germline V gene encodes CDR1 KGHSH and CDR2 LQKENI. V was pared by 6 bases and J by 2 bases, with 17 bases between. The CDR3 covers 16 residues. The TCR sequence derives from an adult with an advanced solid tumor such as melanoma, head and neck, liver or kidney cancer. The sequenced sample was CD4+ or CD8+ T cells sorted from blood, obtained in a trial of the OX40 agonist ivuxolimab. The chain links TRBV18 to TRBJ1-5, with D tentatively TRBD1 (5 bases). The CDR3 DNA reads TGTGCCAGCTCCCTCCACCAGGGTTTCGGCAATCAGCCCCAGCATTTT. It codes for CASSLHQGFGNQPQHF.